These T cell receptor beta chains were read from a single sample in a study of shared T cell receptors in the human thymus. The assay was immunoSEQ multiplex PCR, and TCRdb's table has in-frame clones only and misses some. The sample shows almost 550,000 clones, about 84% of them seen only once. This sample was shared with a second study, whose subject was human thymus T cells.

The sample taken for sequencing was thymocytes. The receptors were gathered from a boy under two years old with a congenital heart defect. CDR3s include the opening cysteine and the closing phenylalanine or tryptophan. The order of the fields is V gene, clone size, D gene, J gene, CDR3 protein, CDR3 DNA. The D gene is left open where the match is weak. Rows give clone size only sometimes, using once, few, many, or a class for an expanded clone.

v_call: TRBV28; clone_size: .; d_call: .; j_call: TRBJ2-3; cdr3_aa: CASSIPSADTQYF; cdr3_nt: TGTGCCAGCAGTATCCCGTCGGCAGATACGCAGTATTTT
v_call: TRBV5-6; clone_size: .; d_call: TRBD2; j_call: TRBJ2-1; cdr3_aa: CASSPGLAVPYNEQFF; cdr3_nt: TGTGCCAGCAGCCCGGGACTAGCGGTTCCCTACAATGAGCAGTTCTTC
v_call: TRBV30; clone_size: .; d_call: .; j_call: TRBJ2-3; cdr3_aa: CAWNSGASTDTQYF; cdr3_nt: TGTGCCTGGAATTCAGGGGCTAGCACAGATACGCAGTATTTT
v_call: TRBV18; clone_size: .; d_call: .; j_call: TRBJ2-5; cdr3_aa: CASSPYPGGRMYQETQYF; cdr3_nt: TGTGCCAGCTCACCATACCCCGGAGGACGGATGTACCAAGAGACCCAGTACTTC
v_call: TRBV4-3; clone_size: .; d_call: .; j_call: TRBJ2-2; cdr3_aa: CASSQGRTQNTGELFF; cdr3_nt: TGCGCCAGCAGCCAAGGGAGGACGCAGAACACCGGGGAGCTGTTTTTT
v_call: TRBV2; clone_size: .; d_call: TRBD1; j_call: TRBJ2-7; cdr3_aa: CASSADRGRAPYEQYF; cdr3_nt: TGTGCCAGCAGTGCTGACAGGGGGCGCGCTCCCTACGAGCAGTACTTC
v_call: TRBV28; clone_size: .; d_call: .; j_call: TRBJ2-7; cdr3_aa: CASSFEVGGHYEQYF; cdr3_nt: TGTGCCAGCAGTTTCGAGGTAGGCGGCCACTACGAGCAGTACTTC
v_call: TRBV5-4; clone_size: .; d_call: TRBD2; j_call: TRBJ2-1; cdr3_aa: CASSLGREGGNEQFF; cdr3_nt: TGTGCCAGCAGCTTGGGACGGGAGGGAGGCAATGAGCAGTTCTTC
v_call: TRBV5-4; clone_size: few; d_call: TRBD2; j_call: TRBJ2-3; cdr3_aa: CASSRRKGGNTDTQYF; cdr3_nt: TGTGCCAGCAGCCGCCGTAAGGGAGGGAACACAGATACGCAGTATTTT
v_call: TRBV10-3; clone_size: .; d_call: TRBD2; j_call: TRBJ2-1; cdr3_aa: CAIRRLATLNEQFF; cdr3_nt: TGTGCCATCAGGCGACTAGCAACCCTAAATGAGCAGTTCTTC
v_call: TRBV5-6; clone_size: .; d_call: TRBD2; j_call: TRBJ2-5; cdr3_aa: CASSFGLAGDETQYF; cdr3_nt: TGTGCCAGCAGCTTCGGACTAGCGGGAGACGAGACCCAGTACTTC
v_call: TRBV28; clone_size: few; d_call: TRBD1; j_call: TRBJ1-1; cdr3_aa: CASTFSGESTDRDTEAFF; cdr3_nt: TGTGCCAGCACCTTTTCTGGCGAGTCGACAGACAGGGACACTGAAGCTTTCTTT
v_call: TRBV5-1; clone_size: .; d_call: .; j_call: TRBJ2-1; cdr3_aa: CASSFVGGSRGNEQFF; cdr3_nt: TGCGCCAGCAGCTTTGTTGGCGGGAGTAGGGGGAATGAGCAGTTCTTC
v_call: TRBV30; clone_size: .; d_call: .; j_call: TRBJ2-1; cdr3_aa: CAWSGSRNEQFF; cdr3_nt: TGTGCCTGGAGTGGGAGCCGCAATGAGCAGTTCTTC
v_call: TRBV30; clone_size: few; d_call: TRBD1; j_call: TRBJ1-5; cdr3_aa: CAWSKRGHDQPQHF; cdr3_nt: TGTGCCTGGAGTAAAAGGGGGCATGATCAGCCCCAGCATTTT
v_call: TRBV9; clone_size: .; d_call: TRBD2; j_call: TRBJ2-1; cdr3_aa: CASSVDTAPTSGSYNEQFF; cdr3_nt: TGTGCCAGCAGCGTAGACACCGCGCCGACTAGCGGTTCCTACAATGAGCAGTTCTTC
v_call: TRBV12-5; clone_size: .; d_call: TRBD2; j_call: TRBJ2-1; cdr3_aa: CASGFPPRPGLAVYNEQFF; cdr3_nt: TGTGCTAGTGGTTTCCCACCCCGACCGGGACTAGCGGTATACAATGAGCAGTTCTTC
v_call: TRBV4-3; clone_size: few; d_call: TRBD1; j_call: TRBJ1-3; cdr3_aa: CASSQGTGLNTIYF; cdr3_nt: TGCGCCAGCAGCCAAGGGACAGGCTTGAACACCATATATTTT
v_call: TRBV4-1; clone_size: .; d_call: TRBD2; j_call: TRBJ2-7; cdr3_aa: CASSQGAPSGSYEQYF; cdr3_nt: TGCGCCAGCAGCCAAGGGGCGCCTAGCGGTTCCTACGAGCAGTACTTC
v_call: TRBV11-3; clone_size: few; d_call: TRBD1; j_call: TRBJ2-7; cdr3_aa: CASSLGRGQGTYEQYF; cdr3_nt: TGTGCCAGCAGCTTAGGCCGGGGACAGGGAACCTACGAGCAGTACTTC
v_call: TRBV27; clone_size: .; d_call: TRBD1; j_call: TRBJ2-7; cdr3_aa: CASREQGASYEQYF; cdr3_nt: TGTGCCAGCAGGGAACAGGGGGCTTCCTACGAGCAGTACTTC
v_call: TRBV4-1; clone_size: .; d_call: .; j_call: TRBJ2-7; cdr3_aa: CASSPTPTRMGEQYF; cdr3_nt: TGCGCCAGCAGCCCGACCCCGACTAGGATGGGGGAGCAGTACTTC
v_call: TRBV6-6; clone_size: .; d_call: .; j_call: TRBJ2-1; cdr3_aa: CASSYSGVDYNEQFF; cdr3_nt: TGTGCCAGCAGTTACTCGGGAGTAGACTACAATGAGCAGTTCTTC
v_call: TRBV10-1; clone_size: .; d_call: TRBD2; j_call: TRBJ2-5; cdr3_aa: CASSEVQLAGDGRETQYF; cdr3_nt: TGCGCCAGCAGTGAGGTGCAACTAGCGGGAGACGGTCGGGAGACCCAGTACTTC
v_call: TRBV10-1; clone_size: .; d_call: TRBD2; j_call: TRBJ2-7; cdr3_aa: CASSALTSGSYNEQYF; cdr3_nt: TGCGCCAGCAGTGCGCTGACTAGCGGGAGTTATAACGAGCAGTACTTC
v_call: TRBV5-1; clone_size: .; d_call: .; j_call: TRBJ2-7; cdr3_aa: CASSLPTGERADYEQYF; cdr3_nt: TGCGCCAGCAGCTTGCCCACCGGGGAACGGGCCGACTACGAGCAGTACTTC
v_call: TRBV7-8; clone_size: .; d_call: .; j_call: TRBJ1-2; cdr3_aa: CASSLTDTSLGRVSYGYTF; cdr3_nt: TGTGCCAGCAGCTTAACGGACACTTCGTTAGGGAGGGTTTCGTATGGCTACACCTTC
v_call: TRBV4-3; clone_size: .; d_call: .; j_call: TRBJ2-5; cdr3_aa: CASSPLGYQETQYF; cdr3_nt: TGCGCCAGCAGCCCACTCGGGTACCAAGAGACCCAGTACTTC
v_call: TRBV25-1; clone_size: .; d_call: .; j_call: TRBJ2-7; cdr3_aa: CASSGTEVYEQYF; cdr3_nt: TGTGCCAGCAGTGGCACTGAGGTCTACGAGCAGTACTTC
v_call: TRBV6-1; clone_size: .; d_call: TRBD2; j_call: TRBJ2-7; cdr3_aa: CASSEGTSGGAEQYF; cdr3_nt: TGTGCCAGCAGTGAAGGGACTAGCGGAGGAGCCGAGCAGTACTTC
v_call: TRBV9; clone_size: .; d_call: TRBD2; j_call: TRBJ2-3; cdr3_aa: CASSVGRLAGGTDTQYF; cdr3_nt: TGTGCCAGCAGCGTAGGGCGGCTAGCGGGAGGCACAGATACGCAGTATTTT
v_call: TRBV5-1; clone_size: .; d_call: .; j_call: TRBJ2-7; cdr3_aa: CASSPGTSDEQYF; cdr3_nt: TGCGCCAGCAGCCCCGGGACTTCTGACGAGCAGTACTTC
v_call: TRBV4-3; clone_size: few; d_call: TRBD2; j_call: TRBJ2-7; cdr3_aa: CASSQGGTRKSGGAYEQYF; cdr3_nt: TGCGCCAGCAGCCAAGGGGGGACTAGAAAAAGTGGCGGAGCCTACGAGCAGTACTTC
v_call: TRBV6-4; clone_size: .; d_call: .; j_call: TRBJ1-5; cdr3_aa: CASSVRQPQHF; cdr3_nt: TGTGCCAGCAGTGTGAGGCAGCCCCAGCATTTT
v_call: TRBV11-2; clone_size: once; d_call: TRBD2; j_call: TRBJ2-1; cdr3_aa: CASSPPGLVRNEQFF; cdr3_nt: TGTGCCAGCAGCCCTCCGGGACTAGTTAGGAATGAGCAGTTCTTC
v_call: TRBV13; clone_size: .; d_call: .; j_call: TRBJ2-3; cdr3_aa: CASSLYTDTQYF; cdr3_nt: TGTGCCAGCAGCCTTTACACAGATACGCAGTATTTT
v_call: TRBV5-4; clone_size: few; d_call: .; j_call: TRBJ2-1; cdr3_aa: CASSSSFPTGLSYNEQFF; cdr3_nt: TGTGCCAGCAGTTCATCCTTTCCGACGGGACTTTCCTACAATGAGCAGTTCTTC
v_call: TRBV29-1; clone_size: few; d_call: TRBD1; j_call: TRBJ2-1; cdr3_aa: CSVAGQGAYNEQFF; cdr3_nt: TGCAGCGTTGCCGGACAGGGGGCCTACAATGAGCAGTTCTTC
v_call: TRBV27; clone_size: .; d_call: .; j_call: TRBJ2-7; cdr3_aa: CASAGTYEQYF; cdr3_nt: TGTGCCAGCGCGGGAACCTACGAGCAGTACTTC
v_call: TRBV5-6; clone_size: .; d_call: .; j_call: TRBJ1-1; cdr3_aa: CASSAYRAKGEAFF; cdr3_nt: TGTGCCAGCAGCGCATACAGGGCCAAGGGTGAAGCTTTCTTT
v_call: TRBV7-8; clone_size: once; d_call: TRBD2; j_call: TRBJ2-5; cdr3_aa: CATVAGGPYQETQYF; cdr3_nt: TGTGCCACCGTTGCGGGAGGGCCGTACCAAGAGACCCAGTACTTC
v_call: TRBV7-8; clone_size: .; d_call: TRBD2; j_call: TRBJ2-3; cdr3_aa: CASSLALAGAVDTQYF; cdr3_nt: TGTGCCAGCAGCTTAGCACTAGCGGGAGCGGTAGATACGCAGTATTTT
v_call: TRBV5-4; clone_size: .; d_call: TRBD2; j_call: TRBJ2-1; cdr3_aa: CASSSSGRDVSEQFF; cdr3_nt: TGTGCCAGCAGTTCAAGCGGGAGGGATGTGAGTGAGCAGTTCTTC
v_call: TRBV5-4; clone_size: .; d_call: .; j_call: TRBJ2-7; cdr3_aa: CASSLKPAGTTYEQYF; cdr3_nt: TGTGCCAGCAGCTTGAAGCCGGCGGGAACTACCTACGAGCAGTACTTC
v_call: TRBV7-2; clone_size: .; d_call: .; j_call: TRBJ2-3; cdr3_aa: CASSSSPARRGDTQYF; cdr3_nt: TGTGCCAGCAGCTCCTCTCCTGCTAGGCGAGGAGATACGCAGTATTTT
v_call: TRBV11-2; clone_size: .; d_call: .; j_call: TRBJ2-6; cdr3_aa: CASSSRPWHSGANVLTF; cdr3_nt: TGTGCCAGCAGCTCCCGTCCCTGGCACTCTGGGGCCAACGTCCTGACTTTC
v_call: TRBV19; clone_size: .; d_call: TRBD2; j_call: TRBJ2-1; cdr3_aa: CASSGRYNEQFF; cdr3_nt: TGTGCCAGTAGCGGGAGGTACAATGAGCAGTTCTTC
v_call: TRBV29-1; clone_size: .; d_call: .; j_call: TRBJ2-7; cdr3_aa: CSVGQGTHEQYF; cdr3_nt: TGCAGCGTTGGGCAGGGGACCCACGAGCAGTACTTC
v_call: TRBV4-3; clone_size: .; d_call: TRBD2; j_call: TRBJ2-7; cdr3_aa: CASSQGLASSYEQYF; cdr3_nt: TGCGCCAGCAGCCAAGGACTAGCGTCTTCCTACGAGCAGTACTTC
v_call: TRBV2; clone_size: .; d_call: TRBD2; j_call: TRBJ2-7; cdr3_aa: CASRDWGGSYEQYF; cdr3_nt: TGTGCCAGCAGGGACTGGGGGGGTTCCTACGAGCAGTACTTC
v_call: TRBV5-1; clone_size: .; d_call: TRBD2; j_call: TRBJ2-1; cdr3_aa: CASSLGSGGGSYNEQFF; cdr3_nt: TGCGCCAGCAGCTTGGGTTCGGGAGGGGGCTCCTACAATGAGCAGTTCTTC
v_call: TRBV5-1; clone_size: .; d_call: TRBD2; j_call: TRBJ2-3; cdr3_aa: CASSLQGLAGLGTDTQYF; cdr3_nt: TGCGCCAGCAGCTTGCAGGGACTAGCGGGATTAGGTACAGATACGCAGTATTTT
v_call: TRBV10-1; clone_size: few; d_call: .; j_call: TRBJ2-7; cdr3_aa: CASSESRDYEQYF; cdr3_nt: TGCGCCAGCAGTGAGTCGAGGGACTACGAGCAGTACTTC
v_call: TRBV6-5; clone_size: .; d_call: TRBD2; j_call: TRBJ2-7; cdr3_aa: CASRDPGGGYEQYF; cdr3_nt: TGTGCCAGCAGGGATCCGGGAGGAGGGTACGAGCAGTACTTC
v_call: TRBV19; clone_size: .; d_call: TRBD1; j_call: TRBJ1-5; cdr3_aa: CASSPGQDNQPQHF; cdr3_nt: TGTGCCAGTAGTCCGGGACAGGACAATCAGCCCCAGCATTTT
v_call: TRBV19; clone_size: few; d_call: .; j_call: TRBJ2-1; cdr3_aa: CASSSPLARNNNEQFF; cdr3_nt: TGTGCCAGTAGTTCCCCCCTAGCGAGGAATAACAATGAGCAGTTCTTC
v_call: TRBV11-3; clone_size: few; d_call: .; j_call: TRBJ2-1; cdr3_aa: CASSLDAGRLQFF; cdr3_nt: TGTGCCAGCAGCTTAGACGCGGGGAGACTCCAGTTCTTC
v_call: TRBV5-4; clone_size: .; d_call: TRBD2; j_call: TRBJ2-3; cdr3_aa: CASSEGLAGGTDTQYF; cdr3_nt: TGTGCCAGCAGCGAGGGACTAGCGGGAGGCACAGATACGCAGTATTTT
v_call: TRBV5-4; clone_size: .; d_call: .; j_call: TRBJ2-1; cdr3_aa: CASSLSAGLGSGSYNEQFF; cdr3_nt: TGTGCCAGCAGCTTGTCGGCAGGGCTTGGTTCGGGCTCCTACAATGAGCAGTTCTTC